Listed below are T cell receptor beta chains from one sample, sequenced in a study of glioma-infiltrating T cells after dendritic cell vaccination. Assay: immunoSEQ multiplex PCR; the TCRdb copy retains only in-frame clones and omits some. Of over 90,000 clones detected, over 65% appear once; the ten largest clones hold 2.5% to 3%. The sample here was blood, taken before dendritic cell vaccination. The receptors were sampled from a human donor with glioblastoma. Each CDR3 is given with its conserved first and last residue. D genes are given only for firm matches. Clone size is stated in some rows and not others, as once, few, many or a class when expanded.

D gene	clone size	V gene	J gene	CDR3 protein	CDR3 DNA
.	.	TRBV7-6	TRBJ1-2	CASSLDSGKVYGYTF	TGTGCCAGCAGCTTAGATTCAGGGAAAGTCTATGGCTACACCTTC
TRBD2	.	TRBV2	TRBJ2-3	CASSGGERGGLDTQYF	TGTGCCAGCAGTGGAGGGGAGCGGGGGGGTTTGGATACGCAGTATTTT
TRBD1	.	TRBV5-1	TRBJ1-2	CASSLGDSYGYTF	TGCGCCAGCAGCTTGGGGGACAGCTATGGCTACACCTTC
.	.	TRBV7-2	TRBJ1-1	CASSLRVFGTEAFF	TGTGCCAGCAGCTTGAGGGTCTTTGGAACTGAAGCTTTCTTT
.	.	TRBV2	TRBJ1-1	CASSVQGRSTEAFF	TGTGCCAGCAGTGTACAGGGTCGGAGCACTGAAGCTTTCTTT
.	.	TRBV19	TRBJ2-1	CASSIGGSYNEQFF	TGTGCCAGTAGTATAGGCGGCTCCTACAATGAGCAGTTCTTC
.	few	TRBV6-5	TRBJ1-2	CASSQTVSYGYTF	TGTGCCAGCAGCCAGACAGTAAGCTATGGCTACACCTTC
TRBD1	.	TRBV18	TRBJ1-2	CASSQGQGASYGYTF	TGTGCCAGCTCCCAGGGACAGGGGGCAAGCTATGGCTACACCTTC
TRBD1	.	TRBV25-1	TRBJ1-1	CASSEYLGGGDTEAFF	TGTGCCAGCAGTGAATATTTAGGAGGGGGCGACACTGAAGCTTTCTTT
.	.	TRBV23-1	TRBJ2-7	CASSLPFPAYEQYF	TGCGCCAGCAGTCTCCCGTTCCCTGCCTACGAGCAGTACTTC
.	.	TRBV7-8	TRBJ1-2	CASSQGTVYGYTF	TGTGCCAGCAGCCAGGGGACGGTCTATGGCTACACCTTC
TRBD2	.	TRBV29-1	TRBJ2-5	CSVVTGGGETQYF	TGCAGCGTAGTCACGGGCGGGGGAGAGACCCAGTACTTC
.	.	TRBV5-5	TRBJ2-7	CASSFAQLALYEQYF	TGTGCCAGCAGCTTCGCTCAGCTAGCTCTCTACGAGCAGTACTTC
TRBD2	.	TRBV2	TRBJ2-4	CASSEIRTSGRATQAKNIQYF	TGTGCCAGCAGTGAAATCCGGACTAGCGGGAGGGCCACCCAAGCCAAAAACATTCAGTACTTC
.	few	TRBV6-5	TRBJ1-1	CASSYSEVGTEAFF	TGTGCCAGCAGTTACTCCGAGGTGGGCACTGAAGCTTTCTTT
TRBD2	.	TRBV7-2	TRBJ2-1	CASSFREAGEQFF	TGTGCCAGCAGCTTCCGGGAGGCGGGGGAGCAGTTCTTC
TRBD2	.	TRBV7-8	TRBJ2-2	CASSLAGLAGHTGELFF	TGTGCCAGCAGCTTAGCGGGTCTAGCGGGGCACACCGGGGAGCTGTTTTTT
TRBD1	.	TRBV5-1	TRBJ2-7	CASSLKGAEQYF	TGCGCCAGCAGCTTGAAGGGGGCCGAGCAGTACTTC
.	.	TRBV4-1	TRBJ1-3	CASSQGPAGDFSGNTIYF	TGCGCCAGCAGCCAAGGCCCCGCAGGGGATTTCTCTGGAAACACCATATATTTT
.	once	TRBV29-1	TRBJ2-3	CSVGGGPSKTDTQYF	TGCAGCGTGGGCGGAGGGCCCAGCAAAACAGATACGCAGTATTTT
.	.	TRBV7-8	TRBJ1-6	CASSLGPPGQALHF	TGTGCCAGCAGCTTAGGGCCCCCAGGGCAGGCCCTCCACTTT
.	.	TRBV7-6	TRBJ2-7	CASSLEGGTGDEQYF	TGTGCCAGCAGCTTAGAGGGGGGGACAGGAGACGAGCAGTACTTC
.	once	TRBV19	TRBJ2-1	CASSNKRAEQFF	TGTGCCAGTAGTAACAAGCGGGCGGAGCAGTTCTTC
TRBD1	.	TRBV10-2	TRBJ1-2	CASYPGTGDYGYTF	TGCGCCAGCTACCCTGGGACAGGAGACTATGGCTACACCTTC
.	.	TRBV7-2	TRBJ2-7	CASSFRLYEQYF	TGTGCCAGCAGCTTTAGATTGTACGAGCAGTACTTC
TRBD1	.	TRBV10-3	TRBJ1-1	CAIRGQEMNTEAFF	TGTGCCATCAGAGGACAGGAGATGAACACTGAAGCTTTCTTT
.	.	TRBV29-1	TRBJ2-5	CSVDGGVETQYF	TGCAGCGTTGATGGGGGCGTAGAGACCCAGTACTTC
TRBD2	.	TRBV25-1	TRBJ2-1	CASSGGSGLYNEQFF	TGTGCCAGCTCCGGGGGGAGCGGCCTCTACAATGAGCAGTTCTTC
.	.	TRBV19	TRBJ2-1	CASSIGGWSGGPGEQFF	TGTGCCAGTAGTATAGGCGGTTGGAGCGGAGGCCCCGGGGAGCAGTTCTTC
TRBD1	.	TRBV27	TRBJ1-1	CASSLAGGGTEAFF	TGTGCCAGCAGTTTAGCAGGGGGCGGCACTGAAGCTTTCTTT
.	.	TRBV5-4	TRBJ1-2	CASSVGGEGGGYTF	TGTGCCAGCAGCGTGGGGGGGGAGGGTGGTGGCTACACCTTC
TRBD1	.	TRBV6-5	TRBJ2-1	CASSETGNNEQFF	TGTGCCAGCAGTGAGACAGGGAACAATGAGCAGTTCTTC
.	.	TRBV7-7	TRBJ1-2	CASRWAPRDYGYTF	TGTGCTAGCAGGTGGGCCCCGAGGGACTATGGCTACACCTTC
TRBD1	.	TRBV5-1	TRBJ1-1	CASSHRDRESYTEAFF	TGCGCCAGCAGCCACCGGGACAGGGAATCTTACACTGAAGCTTTCTTT